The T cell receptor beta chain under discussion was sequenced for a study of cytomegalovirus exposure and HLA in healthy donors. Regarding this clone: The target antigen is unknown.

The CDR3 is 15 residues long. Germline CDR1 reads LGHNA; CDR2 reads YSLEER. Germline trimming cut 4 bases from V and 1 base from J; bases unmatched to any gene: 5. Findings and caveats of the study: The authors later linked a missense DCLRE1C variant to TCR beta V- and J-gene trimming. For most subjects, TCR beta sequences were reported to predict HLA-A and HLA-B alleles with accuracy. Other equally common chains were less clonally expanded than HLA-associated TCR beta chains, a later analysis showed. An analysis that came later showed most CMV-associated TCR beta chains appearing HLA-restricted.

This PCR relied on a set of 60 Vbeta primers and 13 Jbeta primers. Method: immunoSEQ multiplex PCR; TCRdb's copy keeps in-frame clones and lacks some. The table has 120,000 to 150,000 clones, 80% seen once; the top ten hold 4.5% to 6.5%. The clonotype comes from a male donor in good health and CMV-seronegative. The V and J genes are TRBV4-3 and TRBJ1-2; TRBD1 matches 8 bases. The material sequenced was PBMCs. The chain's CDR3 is CASSPVGQGNYGYTF. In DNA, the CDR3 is TGCGCCAGCAGCCCGGTAGGACAGGGTAACTATGGCTACACCTTC.